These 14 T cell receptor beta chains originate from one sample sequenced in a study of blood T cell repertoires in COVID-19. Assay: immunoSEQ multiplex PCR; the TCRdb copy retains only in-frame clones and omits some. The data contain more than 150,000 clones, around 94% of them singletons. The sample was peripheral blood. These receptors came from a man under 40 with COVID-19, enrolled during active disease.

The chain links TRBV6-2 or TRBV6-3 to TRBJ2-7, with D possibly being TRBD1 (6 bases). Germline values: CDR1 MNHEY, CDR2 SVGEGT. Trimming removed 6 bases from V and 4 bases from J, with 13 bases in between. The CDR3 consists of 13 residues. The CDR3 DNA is TGTGCCAGCAGCAGGGACATGGGTTACGAGCAGTACTTC. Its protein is CASSRDMGYEQYF.

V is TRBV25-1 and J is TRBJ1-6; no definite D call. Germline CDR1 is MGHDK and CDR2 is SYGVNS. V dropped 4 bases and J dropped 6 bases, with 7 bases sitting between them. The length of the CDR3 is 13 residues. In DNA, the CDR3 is TGTGCCAGCAGTGTTTCGGGTAATTCACCCCTCCACTTT. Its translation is CASSVSGNSPLHF.

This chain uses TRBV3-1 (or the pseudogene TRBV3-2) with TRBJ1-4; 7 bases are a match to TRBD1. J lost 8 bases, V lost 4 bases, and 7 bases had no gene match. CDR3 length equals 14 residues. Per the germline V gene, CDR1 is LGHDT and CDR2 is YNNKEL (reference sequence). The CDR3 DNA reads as TGTGCCAGCAGCCGAGGGGGCGCAGAGGAAAAACTGTTTTTT. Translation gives CASSRGGAEEKLFF.

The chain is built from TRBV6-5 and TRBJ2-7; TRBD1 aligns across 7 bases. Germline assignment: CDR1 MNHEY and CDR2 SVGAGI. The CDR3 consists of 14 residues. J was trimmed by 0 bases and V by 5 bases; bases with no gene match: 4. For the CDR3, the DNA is TGTGCCAGCAGTCACAGGGGCTTCTCCTACGAGCAGTACTTC. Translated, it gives CASSHRGFSYEQYF.

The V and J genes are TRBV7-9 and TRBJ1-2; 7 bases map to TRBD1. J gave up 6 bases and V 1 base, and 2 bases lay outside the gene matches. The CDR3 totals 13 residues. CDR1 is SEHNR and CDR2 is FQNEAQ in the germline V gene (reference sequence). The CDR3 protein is CASSLGTGDGYTF. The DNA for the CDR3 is TGTGCCAGCAGCTTAGGAACAGGGGATGGCTACACCTTC.

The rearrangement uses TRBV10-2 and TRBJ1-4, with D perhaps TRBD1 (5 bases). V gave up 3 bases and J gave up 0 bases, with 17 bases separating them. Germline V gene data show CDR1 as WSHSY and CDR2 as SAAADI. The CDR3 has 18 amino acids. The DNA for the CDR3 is TGCGCCAGCAGTGATGAGCCAGGGTTTTATGCAACTAATGAAAAACTGTTTTTT. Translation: CASSDEPGFYATNEKLFF.

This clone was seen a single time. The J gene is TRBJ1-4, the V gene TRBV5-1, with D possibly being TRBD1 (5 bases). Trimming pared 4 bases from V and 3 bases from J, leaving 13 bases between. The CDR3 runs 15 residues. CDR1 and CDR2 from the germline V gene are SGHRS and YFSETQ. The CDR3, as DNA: TGCGCCAGCAGCGGAGGGGCCGGGGCTAATGAAAAACTGTTTTTT. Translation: CASSGGAGANEKLFF. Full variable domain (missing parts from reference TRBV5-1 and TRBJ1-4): KAGVTQTPRYLIKTRGQQVTLSCSPISGHRSVSWYQQTPGQGLQFLFEYFSETQRNKGNFPGRFSGRQFSNSRSEMNVSTLELGDSALYLCASSGGAGANEKLFFGSGTQLSVL.

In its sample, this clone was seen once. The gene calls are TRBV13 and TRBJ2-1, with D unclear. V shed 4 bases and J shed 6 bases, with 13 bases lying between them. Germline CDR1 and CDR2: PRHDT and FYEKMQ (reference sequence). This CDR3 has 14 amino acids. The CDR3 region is CASSSDTSGNEQFF. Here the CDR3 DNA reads TGTGCCAGCAGCTCCGACACCTCCGGCAATGAGCAGTTCTTC.

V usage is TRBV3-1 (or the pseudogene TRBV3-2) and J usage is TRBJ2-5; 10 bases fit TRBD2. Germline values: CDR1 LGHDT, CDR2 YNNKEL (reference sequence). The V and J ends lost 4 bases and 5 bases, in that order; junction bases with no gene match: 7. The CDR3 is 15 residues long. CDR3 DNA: TGTGCCAGCAGCCTGCGGGGTAGCGGGGGGGAGACCCAGTACTTC. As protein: CASSLRGSGGETQYF.

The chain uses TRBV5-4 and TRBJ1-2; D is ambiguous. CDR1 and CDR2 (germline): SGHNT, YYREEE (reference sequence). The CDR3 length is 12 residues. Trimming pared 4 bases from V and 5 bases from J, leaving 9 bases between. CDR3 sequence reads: CASSPEGYGYTF. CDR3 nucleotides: TGTGCCAGCAGCCCAGAGGGTTATGGCTACACCTTC.

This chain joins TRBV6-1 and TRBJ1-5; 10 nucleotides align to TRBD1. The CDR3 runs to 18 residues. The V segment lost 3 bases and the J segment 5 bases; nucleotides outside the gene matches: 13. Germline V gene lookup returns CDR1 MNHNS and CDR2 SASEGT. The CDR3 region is CASSDLPGQGKGYQPQHF. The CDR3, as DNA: TGTGCCAGCAGTGATTTACCGGGACAGGGGAAAGGGTATCAGCCCCAGCATTTT.

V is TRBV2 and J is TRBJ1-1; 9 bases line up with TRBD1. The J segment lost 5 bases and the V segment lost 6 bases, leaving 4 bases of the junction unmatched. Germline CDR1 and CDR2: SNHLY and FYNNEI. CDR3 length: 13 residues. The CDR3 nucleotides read TGTGCCAGCAGGCAGACAGGGGGGACTGAAGCTTTCTTT. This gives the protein CASRQTGGTEAFF.

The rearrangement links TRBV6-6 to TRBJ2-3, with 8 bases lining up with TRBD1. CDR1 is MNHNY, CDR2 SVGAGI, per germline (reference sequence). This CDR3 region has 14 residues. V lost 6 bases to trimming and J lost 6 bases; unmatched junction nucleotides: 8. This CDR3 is CASSRGQGMDTQYF. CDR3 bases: TGTGCCAGCAGCCGAGGACAGGGCATGGATACGCAGTATTTT.

The CDR3 here is CASSLNGHTDTQYF. The CDR3 DNA sequence: TGTGCCAGCAGCTTAAACGGTCACACAGATACGCAGTATTTT. The chain employs TRBV7-2 and TRBJ2-3; no definite D call. Germline assignment: CDR1 SGHTA and CDR2 FQGNSA. The V end was cut by 2 bases, the J end by 2 bases, with 8 bases between. The CDR3 extends over 14 amino acids.